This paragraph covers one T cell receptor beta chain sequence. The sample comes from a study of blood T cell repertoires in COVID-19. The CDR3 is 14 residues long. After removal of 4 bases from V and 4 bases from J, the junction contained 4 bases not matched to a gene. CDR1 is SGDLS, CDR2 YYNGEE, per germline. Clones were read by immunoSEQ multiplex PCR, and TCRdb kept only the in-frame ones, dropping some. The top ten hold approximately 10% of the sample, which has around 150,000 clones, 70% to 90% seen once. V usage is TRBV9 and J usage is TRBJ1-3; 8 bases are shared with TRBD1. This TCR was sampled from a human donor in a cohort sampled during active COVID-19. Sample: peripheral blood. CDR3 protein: CASSRQGQGNTIYF. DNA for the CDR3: TGTGCCAGCAGCCGACAGGGGCAAGGAAACACCATATATTTT. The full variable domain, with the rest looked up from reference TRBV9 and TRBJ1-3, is DSGVTQTPKHLITATGQRVTLRCSPRSGDLSVYWYQQSLDQGLQFLIQYYNGEERAKGNILERFSAQQFPDLHSELNLSSLELGDSALYFCASSRQGQGNTIYFGEGSWLTVV.